These 30 T cell receptor beta chains came from one sample sequenced in a study of blood T cells in healthy people across ages. A second about 6 to 11 cycle PCR used barcoded and J-beta primers. TCRdb passed the 5' RACE reads through MiXCR, listing each CDR3 protein once. The sample lists about 760,000 distinct CDR3 sequences; around three fifths were seen once. The specimen was blood. The receptors originated from a middle-aged man in good health.

This clonotype was observed a few times. The chain combines TRBV6-2 or TRBV6-3 with TRBJ2-7, with D possibly being TRBD1 or TRBD2 (5 bases each). The V end was cut by 4 bases, the J end by 6 bases, with 10 bases between. This CDR3 contains 12 residues. Germline lookup yields CDR1 MNHEY and CDR2 SVGEGT. CDR3 sequence (DNA): TGTGCCAGCAGTTCCGGGACGGTCGAGCAGTACTTC. It is translated as CASSSGTVEQYF.

V and J are TRBV24-1 and TRBJ1-6; D remains ambiguous. Per the germline V gene, CDR1 is KGHDR and CDR2 is SFDVKD. The CDR3 is made up of 16 amino acids. V was shortened by 7 bases and J by 5 bases, with 17 bases between the two germline ends. The CDR3 spells CATRTLRLANNSPLHF. For the CDR3, the DNA is TGTGCCACCAGGACGCTACGTCTTGCCAATAATTCACCCCTCCACTTT.

Notes on this clonotype: An end of the junction differs from the germline gene, which may be a read error. The chain has TRBV29-1 and TRBJ2-1, with D possibly matching TRBD1 (6 bases). The V gene's germline CDR1 is SQVTM and CDR2 ANQGSEA. This CDR3 contains 13 residues. The DNA of the CDR3 is TGCAGCGTTGAATGGCAGGGGAACGATGAGCGGTTCTTC. The encoded protein is CSVEWQGNDERFF.

In its sample, this clonotype was seen once. The rearrangement uses TRBV5-1 and TRBJ2-1; 10 bases agree with TRBD2. V gave up 4 bases and J gave up 4 bases; unmatched junction bases: 5. The CDR3 sequence is 15 residues long. Looked up from germline, CDR1 is SGHRS and CDR2 is YFSETQ. The DNA of the CDR3 is TGCGCCAGCAGCACGTCTAGCGGGGGTTACAATGAGCAGTTCTTC. This gives the protein CASSTSSGGYNEQFF.

The table lists this clonotype with a count of one. The chain couples TRBV7-2 to TRBJ2-7, with D maybe TRBD2 (6 bases). The length of the CDR3 is 15 residues. V shed 2 bases and J shed 2 bases, with 13 bases lying between them. The V gene's germline CDR1 is SGHTA and CDR2 FQGNSA. This chain's CDR3 is CASSLRGLGTYEQYF. Here the CDR3 DNA reads TGTGCCAGCAGCTTACGGGGACTTGGAACCTACGAGCAGTACTTC.

This clonotype appeared once. Germline and junction disagree at one end, which may indicate a read error. V and J are TRBV4-3 and TRBJ1-2, with 7 bases identical to TRBD1. CDR3 length equals 14 residues. Germline V CDR1 and CDR2: LGHNA, YSLEER. DNA for the CDR3: TGCGCCAGCAGTCAAGGGGGACAGTTGTATGGCTACACCTTC. It translates to CASSQGGQLYGYTF.

This clonotype was seen a single time. The chain has TRBV9 and TRBJ2-5, with 8 bases matching TRBD1. CDR3 length: 19 residues. The V gene end was trimmed by 4 bases and the J gene end by 5 bases; junction bases not matched to a gene: 22. Germline CDR1 and CDR2: SGDLS and YYNGEE. CDR3: CASSPESGTGSVLGETQYF. For the CDR3, the DNA is TGTGCCAGCAGCCCGGAGTCCGGGACAGGATCTGTACTCGGGGAGACCCAGTACTTC.

This clonotype has ten or more counts. The chain is built from TRBV4-1 and TRBJ1-2; no clear D gene. Trimming took off 2 bases at V and 4 bases at J, with 8 bases between the two ends. CDR3 length equals 13 residues. Germline lookup yields CDR1 MGHRA and CDR2 YSYEKL. The CDR3 DNA reads as TGCGCCAGCAGCCAACTGGATCGCTATGGCTACACCTTC. As protein: CASSQLDRYGYTF.

This rearrangement joins TRBV5-1 to TRBJ2-5, with 11 bases fitting TRBD2. Germline values: CDR1 SGHRS, CDR2 YFSETQ. V dropped 1 base and J dropped 11; count of bases not matched to a gene: 13. This CDR3 contains 16 residues. The CDR3 loop is CASSLSSGRFWNEQYF. The CDR3 DNA sequence: TGCGCCAGCAGCTTGTCTAGCGGGAGGTTTTGGAATGAGCAGTACTTC.

The chain carries TRBV4-3 and TRBJ2-3; TRBD1 is a possible D gene (7 bases). With 1 base removed from V and 2 bases from J, the gap between germline ends came to 19 bases. Looked up from germline, CDR1 is LGHNA and CDR2 is YSLEER. This CDR3 spans 18 amino acids. CDR3 sequence: CASSQGPEGAGPTDTQYF. CDR3 coding DNA: TGCGCCAGCAGCCAAGGGCCTGAGGGGGCGGGACCCACAGATACGCAGTATTTT.

To note about this clonotype: A much larger clone lies a single base off, so this may be a read error. The V call is TRBV24-1, the J call TRBJ2-6, with D tentatively TRBD1 (6 bases). CDR1 is KGHDR, CDR2 SFDVKD, per germline. The CDR3 has 15 amino acids. V was cut by 6 bases and J by 2 bases, with 10 bases left in between. The CDR3 region is CATSLTGTGANVLTF. DNA for the CDR3: TGTGCCACCAGTCTAACAGGGACTGGGGCCAACGTCCTGACTTTC.

In its sample, this clonotype was seen a few times. V and J are TRBV6-2 or TRBV6-3 and TRBJ1-4; 7 positions agree with TRBD1. CDR3 length equals 14 residues. V was clipped by 6 bases and J by 5 bases; unmatched bases: 6. Looked up from germline, CDR1 is MNHEY and CDR2 is SVGEGT. The CDR3 DNA reads TGTGCCAGCAGCATCGGGACAGTGAATGAAAAACTGTTTTTT. It codes for CASSIGTVNEKLFF.

This clonotype appeared many times. This rearrangement joins TRBV7-2 to TRBJ1-2; D call uncertain. V lost 0 bases and J lost 1, with 0 bases in between. The germline V gene encodes CDR1 SGHTA and CDR2 FQGNSA. The CDR3 has 12 amino acids. In DNA, the CDR3 is TGTGCCAGCAGCTTAGCTAACTATGGCTACACCTTC. Translated: CASSLANYGYTF.

This clonotype was seen a handful of times. The chain recombines TRBV27 with TRBJ1-2; maybe TRBD1 (5 bases). This CDR3 contains 13 residues. The germline V gene has CDR1 MNHEY and CDR2 SMNVEV (reference sequence). Trimming took 7 bases from V and 2 from J, leaving 11 bases between them. For the CDR3, the DNA is TGTGCCAGCAAAAGGGGATCCAACTATGGCTACACCTTC. Residues: CASKRGSNYGYTF.

The gene calls are TRBV27 and TRBJ1-2, with D possibly TRBD1 on 6 matching bases. Trimming stripped 2 bases from V and 4 bases from J, with 20 bases between. The CDR3 sequence is 17 residues long. Germline assignment: CDR1 MNHEY and CDR2 SMNVEV (reference sequence). CDR3 protein: CASSLDFRGHDSYGYTF. The CDR3 DNA follows: TGTGCCAGCAGTTTAGATTTCCGGGGGCACGATAGCTATGGCTACACCTTC.

V gene TRBV5-1 combines with J gene TRBJ1-2, with a tentative D call TRBD1 (6 bases). This CDR3 has 12 amino acids. Germline V lookup: CDR1 SGHRS, CDR2 YFSETQ. V was cut by 5 bases and J by 6 bases, with 11 bases left in between. DNA of the CDR3: TGCGCCAGCAGTCGGGCAGGGGATGGCTACACCTTC. It specifies CASSRAGDGYTF.

The chain employs TRBV5-4 and TRBJ2-1; 9 bases agree with TRBD2. The CDR3 totals 17 residues. Germline loops: CDR1 SGHNT, CDR2 YYREEE (reference sequence). After removal of 0 bases from V and 9 bases from J, the junction contained 13 bases not matched to a gene. Here the CDR3 reads CASSLDSGRGGGAEQFF. The CDR3 DNA reads as TGTGCCAGCAGCTTGGACTCGGGGCGGGGGGGCGGCGCTGAGCAGTTCTTC. Supplemented by reference TRBV5-4 and TRBJ2-1, the full variable domain reads ETGVTQSPTHLIKTRGQQVTLRCSSQSGHNTVSWYQQALGQGPQFIFQYYREEENGRGNFPPRFSGLQFPNYSSELNVNALELDDSALYLCASSLDSGRGGGAEQFFGPGTRLTVL.

CDR3 DNA: TGCAGCCAGGATGGACTAGCGGGGGGGCCGCAAGAGACCCAGTACTTC. It yields the protein CSQDGLAGGPQETQYF. The genes are TRBV20-1 and TRBJ2-5; 15 bases fit TRBD2. The CDR3 consists of 16 residues. From germline, CDR1 is DFQATT and CDR2 SNEGSKA (reference sequence).

This chain links TRBV15 with TRBJ2-5; 7 nucleotides line up with TRBD2. The CDR3 spans 15 residues. Germline trimming cut 6 bases from V and 5 bases from J; bases unmatched to any gene: 12. Germline CDR1 reads LNHNV; CDR2 reads YYDKDF (reference sequence). The CDR3 coding sequence is TGTGCCACCAGGACCCTGACCGGACTAGTGGAGACCCAGTACTTC. Its protein is CATRTLTGLVETQYF.

The genes are TRBV5-6 and TRBJ2-7, with 9 bases identical to TRBD1. The trim removed 0 bases at V and 5 bases at J, leaving 6 bases unmatched. The CDR3 sequence is 15 residues long. CDR1 is SGHDT, CDR2 YYEEEE, per germline. CDR3 residues: CASSLGQGEEDEQYF. The CDR3 nucleotides are TGTGCCAGCAGCTTGGGACAGGGGGAGGAGGACGAGCAGTACTTC.

This clonotype was picked up a small number of times. This chain uses TRBV7-2 with TRBJ2-1; 9 bases align to TRBD2. Germline-derived CDR1 and CDR2 are SGHTA and FQGNSA. This CDR3 is 14 amino acids long. Trimming at V came to 8 bases and at J to 4 bases, leaving 6 bases not matched to a gene. CDR3 in DNA: TGTGCCAGCTGGGCTAGCGGGGTATACAATGAGCAGTTCTTC. Protein sequence: CASWASGVYNEQFF. Using reference TRBV7-2 and TRBJ2-1 for the parts outside the CDR3, the full variable domain is GAGVSQSPSNKVTEKGKDVELRCDPISGHTALYWYRQSLGQGLEFLIYFQGNSAPDKSGLPSDRFSAERTGGSVSTLTIQRTQQEDSAVYLCASWASGVYNEQFFGPGTRLTVL.

The rearrangement links TRBV4-2 to TRBJ2-2; D is ambiguous. The ends were cut back, 4 bases at V and 2 bases at J, with 11 bases in the middle. The CDR3 loop spans 15 amino acids. Germline values: CDR1 LGHNA, CDR2 YNFKEQ. CDR3 nucleotide sequence: TGTGCCAGCAGCCCAATTTCAGCAAACACCGGGGAGCTGTTTTTT. Translated: CASSPISANTGELFF.

The rearrangement joins TRBV6-6 to TRBJ1-1, with no clear D. V was shortened by 6 bases and J by 3 bases, with 20 bases between the two germline ends. The CDR3 is 16 residues long. Germline assignment: CDR1 MNHNY and CDR2 SVGAGI (reference sequence). The CDR3 bases are TGTGCCAGCAGCTCCCTTTTTACCGGGGTACACACTGAAGCTTTCTTT. Translated: CASSSLFTGVHTEAFF.

CDR3 protein: CASSSGDTYEQYF. CDR3 in DNA: TGTGCCAGCAGTTCAGGAGATACCTACGAGCAGTACTTC. The chain couples TRBV28 to TRBJ2-7; no clear D. Germline assignment: CDR1 MDHEN and CDR2 SYDVKM. V dropped 4 bases and J dropped 2 bases, with 9 bases sitting between them. This CDR3 spans 13 amino acids.

Many counts were recorded for this clonotype. The J gene is TRBJ2-3, the V gene TRBV7-2, with 11 bases fitting TRBD2. CDR3 length: 15 amino acids. V trimming: 6 bases; J trimming: 1 base; junction bases outside the gene matches: 3. Germline assignment: CDR1 SGHTA and CDR2 FQGNSA. The CDR3 sequence is CASSLLAGGTDTQYF. CDR3 bases: TGTGCCAGCAGTCTACTAGCGGGGGGCACAGATACGCAGTATTTT.

Only a few counts were recorded for this clonotype. This chain links TRBV24-1 with TRBJ2-3; TRBD1 agrees at 10 bases. Germline-derived CDR1 and CDR2 are KGHDR and SFDVKD. The V segment lost 3 bases and the J segment 3 bases; nucleotides outside the gene matches: 11. The CDR3 extends over 18 amino acids. This CDR3 is CATSDLRGSGQGTDTQYF. The CDR3 DNA is TGTGCCACCAGTGATCTGCGCGGGTCGGGACAGGGGACAGATACGCAGTATTTT.

In its sample, this clonotype was seen a few times. The chain joins TRBV29-1 to TRBJ2-7; possibly TRBD2 for D (5 bases). In germline, CDR1 is SQVTM, CDR2 ANQGSEA. This CDR3 is built from 14 residues. Trimming removed 3 bases from V and 6 bases from J, with 18 bases in between. For the CDR3, the DNA is TGCAGCGTTGACCCAGGAACTAGAAAAGGCGAGCAGTACTTC. Amino acids: CSVDPGTRKGEQYF.

This clonotype showed up just a few times. The rearrangement joins TRBV28 to TRBJ2-3, with 9 nucleotides matching TRBD2. This CDR3 region has 15 residues. The V and J ends lost 5 bases and 0 bases, in that order; junction bases with no gene match: 3. From germline, CDR1 is MDHEN and CDR2 SYDVKM. Written as DNA, the CDR3 is TGTGCCAGCAGTCCTAGCGGGGTCAGCACAGATACGCAGTATTTT. Protein product: CASSPSGVSTDTQYF.

This chain joins TRBV29-1 and TRBJ1-2; D is perhaps TRBD1 (6 bases). The CDR3 runs to 16 residues. Germline V gives CDR1 SQVTM, CDR2 ANQGSEA. Trimming removed 5 bases from V and 1 base from J, with 20 bases in between. CDR3 nucleotides: TGCAGCGTTCAGTCCCGACAGGACGACTTTAACTATGGCTACACCTTC. Translating gives CSVQSRQDDFNYGYTF.

This clonotype was counted a few times. V usage is TRBV4-1 and J usage is TRBJ2-1; TRBD1 matches 7 bases. The CDR3 runs 15 residues. V trimming: 6 bases; J trimming: 3 bases; junction bases outside the gene matches: 8. Germline V gene data show CDR1 as MGHRA and CDR2 as YSYEKL. CDR3 in DNA: TGCGCCAGCAGTCTCCTTGACAGGGACTACAATGAGCAGTTCTTC. Translated, it gives CASSLLDRDYNEQFF.